This TCR beta chain was identified in a study of T-cell reconstitution after alpha-beta-depleted transplantation in children. Study observations and caveats: The high TCRbeta diversity at day 60 in some patients came from surviving recipient T cells and thymic progenitors. A year post-transplant, T-cell counts and diversity derived mostly from newly produced T cells. Roughly two months post-transplant, alpha-beta T cells reportedly originated from several hundred graft clones that had expanded.

Trimming pared 6 bases from V and 7 bases from J, leaving 13 bases between. There are 12 residues in the CDR3. Germline CDR1 is MNHEY and CDR2 is SMNVEV (reference sequence). Turning to this clonotype: The antigen is not known.

Preparation of the TCRbeta library used unique molecular identifiers. Each CDR3 protein gets one entry after TCRdb re-called the PCR reads with MiXCR. Among fewer than 750,000 distinct CDR3 sequences listed, roughly a quarter were seen once. The source material was PBMCs, sampled before TCRalphabeta/CD19-depleted stem cell transplant. The receptor's source is a boy under three years old with Wiskott-Aldrich syndrome, due to receive a stem cell transplant. The rearrangement joins TRBV27 to TRBJ2-7; D perhaps matches TRBD1 (6 bases). CDR3 region: CASRGQSFEQYF. Here the CDR3 DNA reads TGTGCCAGCAGAGGACAGTCCTTTGAGCAGTACTTC.